This T cell receptor (beta chain) stems from a study of cytomegalovirus exposure and HLA in healthy donors. For the study at large: Early released data comprised tens of millions of unique TCRs from HLA-typed donors.

About this clone itself: What it recognizes is unknown.

The V and J ends lost 9 bases and 4 bases respectively, with 18 bases between them. The length of the CDR3 is 15 residues. Points from the study as a whole: The listing of 150 to 200 TCR beta chains classed them as cytomegalovirus-associated.

PCR employed 60 Vbeta and 13 Jbeta primers. Generated by immunoSEQ multiplex PCR, the TCRdb table keeps only in-frame clones and is missing some. The data contain 250,000 or so clones, about 81% of them singletons. The clonotype comes from a woman aged 60 to 75 in good health and CMV-seropositive. This rearrangement joins TRBV23-1 to TRBJ2-2; the D gene is possibly TRBD1 (6 bases). TRBV23-1 is annotated as an ORF whose role is uncertain. Source material: PBMCs. The CDR3 DNA follows: TGCGCCAGATGCAATTCCGGGACACCCACCGGGGAGCTGTTTTTT. It specifies CARCNSGTPTGELFF.